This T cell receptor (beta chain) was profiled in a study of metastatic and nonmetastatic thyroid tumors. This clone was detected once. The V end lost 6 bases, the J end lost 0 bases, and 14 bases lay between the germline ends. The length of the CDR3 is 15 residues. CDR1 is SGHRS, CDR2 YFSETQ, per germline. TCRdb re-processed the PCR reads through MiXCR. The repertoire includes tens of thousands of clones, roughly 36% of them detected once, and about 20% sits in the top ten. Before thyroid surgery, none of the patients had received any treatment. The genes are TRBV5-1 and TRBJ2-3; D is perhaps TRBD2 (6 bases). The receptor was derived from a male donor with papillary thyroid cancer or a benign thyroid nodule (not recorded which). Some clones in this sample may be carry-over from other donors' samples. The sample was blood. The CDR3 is CASTKGGASTDTQYF. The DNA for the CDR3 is TGCGCCAGCACCAAAGGAGGGGCTAGCACAGATACGCAGTATTTT.